This TCR beta chain was identified during a study of vaccination effects on CD4 cells after COVID-19. This CDR3 region has 12 residues. Germline CDR1 and CDR2: ENHRY and SYGVKD. Trimming took off 0 bases at V and 4 bases at J, with 4 bases between the two ends. Worth noting for this clone: Its matching antigen is unknown.

The data were produced by immunoSEQ multiplex PCR, yet TCRdb's version contains in-frame clones alone and is incomplete. This table has fewer than 90,000 clones, roughly two thirds appearing once. Before sequencing took place, the ViraFEST assay used viral peptide pools to expand antigen-specific CD4+ T cells. Subsequent to a culture period of about ten days, CD4+ T cells were isolated. According to PCR results, the person was infected with SARS-CoV-2 between March and December 2020. Sequences were derived from CD4+ T cells from PBMCs cultured with HIV peptides, sampled before COVID-19 vaccination. Subset of the sample: HIV-1 Nef peptide pool negative control/reference culture. This sequence joins TRBV10-3 and TRBJ2-7, with D hard to call. The clonotype comes from a human donor who had a prior SARS-CoV-2 infection. The CDR3 sequence: CAISESTYEQYF. The CDR3 DNA follows: TGTGCCATCAGTGAGTCGACGTACGAGCAGTACTTC.